These T cell receptor beta chains were read from a single sample in a study of control samples from healthy donors and cancer patients. The repertoire was sequenced with immunoSEQ multiplex PCR; TCRdb's copy has only in-frame clones and lacks some. The data contain tens of thousands of clones, around 90% of them seen just once; the ten biggest clones take up approximately 9.8%. Sequenced sample: PBMCs. These TCRs come from a woman in her forties or fifties with colorectal cancer. Each CDR3 is given with its conserved first and last residue. The order of the fields is clone size, V gene, J gene, CDR3 protein. Part of the rows lack a size; the others show once, few, many or a class for expanded clones.

>-|TRBV5-5|TRBJ2-3
CASSLGGPTDTQYF
>-|TRBV4-3|TRBJ1-2
CASSQDIVGADGYTF
>-|TRBV10-3|TRBJ1-2
CAISPGIYGYTF
>-|TRBV6-5|TRBJ1-4
CASSYDAGATNEKLFF
>-|TRBV6-5|TRBJ1-1
CASSYPGGGGEAFF
>-|TRBV7-7|TRBJ2-6
CASSPGTGGAGGANVLTF
>-|TRBV2|TRBJ2-2
CASRGGGELFF
>once|TRBV5-1|TRBJ2-2
CASSQDTYTGELFF
>-|TRBV5-5|TRBJ2-5
CASSMMGTGAEETQYF
>-|TRBV28|TRBJ1-4
CASRVGATGFEKLFF
>once|TRBV5-1|TRBJ2-6
CASSPRTGEPGANVLTF
>-|TRBV19|TRBJ2-5
CASSIDLYRGPQETQYF
>medium-sized|TRBV28|TRBJ1-2
CASSFRDRGYTF
>-|TRBV5-1|TRBJ1-2
CASRPTANYGYTF
>few|TRBV27|TRBJ1-6
CASSSSLDRYNSPLHF
>-|TRBV18|TRBJ2-5
CASSPPYSGETQYF
>-|TRBV6-4|TRBJ1-1
CASSPGRRNTEAFF
>once|TRBV27|TRBJ2-3
CASSLSAGGRDTQYF
>-|TRBV10-2|TRBJ1-4
CASSERVVREKLFF
>-|TRBV7-2|TRBJ2-3
CASSLTSSSTDTQYF
>-|TRBV2|TRBJ2-2
CASSGAGGPGELFF
>-|TRBV3-1/TRBV3-2|TRBJ2-5
CASSQELAGGLETQYF
>-|TRBV9|TRBJ2-5
CASSVRAEQETQYF
>-|TRBV3-1/TRBV3-2|TRBJ2-2
CASSQAGVPGELFF
>-|TRBV28|TRBJ1-5
CASSFQPQHF
>-|TRBV24-1|TRBJ1-2
CATQDRNYGYTF
>-|TRBV5-1|TRBJ1-1
CASSWDTGGGGTEAFF
>-|TRBV7-2|TRBJ2-5
CASRSLAGGGKTQYF
>-|TRBV30|TRBJ1-1
CAWSVQGGGGPEAFF
>-|TRBV29-1|TRBJ2-1
CSGGSSYNEQFF
>-|TRBV7-2|TRBJ1-1
CASSFGPREPTEAFF
>-|TRBV19|TRBJ1-5
CASSSWGVGNQPQHF
>few|TRBV9|TRBJ2-2
CASSPSGTSPGELFF
>once|TRBV5-4|TRBJ1-2
CASSSVGAQGYTF
>-|TRBV6-6|TRBJ1-5
CASSYEMGRGNQPQHF
>-|TRBV24-1|TRBJ1-2
CATSDPLFYGYTF
>-|TRBV5-6|TRBJ2-3
CASSLTSGGADTDTQYF
>-|TRBV2|TRBJ1-5
CASNVGEVNQPQHF
>-|TRBV3-1/TRBV3-2|TRBJ2-5
CASSQDGVGRSPKYF
>-|TRBV10-1|TRBJ2-3
CASSEKAGDTQYF
>-|TRBV7-8|TRBJ1-1
CASRVGGQTEAFF
>-|TRBV6-2/TRBV6-3|TRBJ2-5
CASSSGRGGETQYF
>once|TRBV18|TRBJ1-5
CASSPRAGLDSNQPQHF
>-|TRBV6-5|TRBJ2-2
CASRTGQGGTGELFF
>once|TRBV30|TRBJ1-6
CAWTDSNNSPLHF
>few|TRBV28|TRBJ1-5
CASSLARIQPQHF
>-|TRBV2|TRBJ2-1
CASKERIYNEQFF
>-|TRBV28|TRBJ1-6
CASSRDALGARGSSPLHF
>few|TRBV9|TRBJ2-3
CASSTGQPRDTQYF
>-|TRBV6-5|TRBJ1-2
CASSWGIGYGYTF
>-|TRBV12-3/TRBV12-4|TRBJ1-2
CASSFGRNYGYTF
>-|TRBV3-1/TRBV3-2|TRBJ2-5
CASSLLSPYQETQYF